This TCR beta chain is drawn from a study of CD8 T cells in Susac syndrome. CD8+ and CD4+ T cells from blood underwent TCR beta sequencing. Treatment-naive patients with stable or active relapsing-remitting disease were the multiple sclerosis controls. It was negative isolation that provided the CD8+ and CD4+ T cells, whereas TEMRA cells were enriched by FACS. Only one count was recorded for this clonotype. RNA amounts of roughly 0.5 to 1 ug underwent reverse transcription with random hexamers. Amplification of TCR beta CDR3 used immunoSEQ multiplex PCR across 54 Vbeta and 13 Jbeta. MiXCR was run by TCRdb on the immunoSEQ multiplex PCR reads, yielding one entry per CDR3 protein. The sample lists 130,000 or so distinct CDR3 sequences, around 86% occurring once. The CDR3 runs to 16 residues. J gave up 4 bases and V 5 bases, and 8 bases lay outside the gene matches. The germline CDR1 and CDR2 sequences are PRHDT and FYEKMQ (reference sequence).

The sequenced material came from CD8+ T cells from PBMCs. The chain combines TRBV13 with TRBJ2-1, with 10 positions matching TRBD2. The clonotype was recovered from a human donor with multiple sclerosis. CDR3 coding DNA: TGTGCCAGCAGCCCGTGGACTAGCGGAATGTACAATGAGCAGTTCTTC. As protein: CASSPWTSGMYNEQFF.